This T cell receptor (beta chain) derives from a study of lymphopenia after photon versus proton radiotherapy. Data came from immunoSEQ multiplex PCR; TCRdb stores just in-frame clones and leaves some out. The data show some 55,000 clones, around four fifths seen once. The CDR3 sequence is 15 residues long. Looked up from germline, CDR1 is MNHEY and CDR2 is SVGAGI. Comments on this clone: Its antigen is not identified. Germline and junction disagree at one end, which may indicate a read error.

General study points: Under photons, naive T cells and diversity fell while effector/memory populations rose. After the lymphocyte nadir, photon-treated repertoires showed oligoclonal expansion, especially of CD8+ Temra cells. Better survival with proton therapy was suggested as possible, not demonstrated.

The sample was peripheral blood, taken from a patient treated with photon-based radiotherapy. The source is a man between 50 and 59 years old with gastric cancer. This sequence joins TRBV6-5 and TRBJ2-7; D tentatively fits TRBD1 or TRBD2 (5 bases each). For the CDR3, the DNA is TGTGCCAGCAGTTACGGGGGATTACACTCCGACGAGCAGTACTTC. This encodes CASSYGGLHSDEQYF.